Included here is one T cell receptor (beta chain) sequence, with context. What it binds is unknown. Germline CDR1 SGDLS, CDR2 YYNGEE. This CDR3 contains 15 residues. Trimming left V 1 base short and J 2 bases short, with 11 bases between. Method: immunoSEQ multiplex PCR; TCRdb's copy keeps in-frame clones and lacks some. The table includes roughly 2,300,000 clones, about nine tenths detected once. The data originate from a study of shared clonotypes between healthy human individuals. Caucasian adults residing in Nashville, Tennessee made up all the donors. Study conclusions and caveats: Tissues were not sampled, only blood, and their repertoires likely differ.

This clonotype originated in a man between 18 and 35 years old in good health. Some clones in this sample may be carry-over from other donors' samples. The rearrangement uses TRBV9 and TRBJ2-3, with D hard to call. The sequenced sample consisted of naive CD4+ T cells from PBMCs. Subset defined: CD45RA+ positively selected. The CDR3 DNA follows: TGTGCCAGCAGCGTAAGCTCACGAGCCACAGATACGCAGTATTTT. Translation: CASSVSSRATDTQYF.